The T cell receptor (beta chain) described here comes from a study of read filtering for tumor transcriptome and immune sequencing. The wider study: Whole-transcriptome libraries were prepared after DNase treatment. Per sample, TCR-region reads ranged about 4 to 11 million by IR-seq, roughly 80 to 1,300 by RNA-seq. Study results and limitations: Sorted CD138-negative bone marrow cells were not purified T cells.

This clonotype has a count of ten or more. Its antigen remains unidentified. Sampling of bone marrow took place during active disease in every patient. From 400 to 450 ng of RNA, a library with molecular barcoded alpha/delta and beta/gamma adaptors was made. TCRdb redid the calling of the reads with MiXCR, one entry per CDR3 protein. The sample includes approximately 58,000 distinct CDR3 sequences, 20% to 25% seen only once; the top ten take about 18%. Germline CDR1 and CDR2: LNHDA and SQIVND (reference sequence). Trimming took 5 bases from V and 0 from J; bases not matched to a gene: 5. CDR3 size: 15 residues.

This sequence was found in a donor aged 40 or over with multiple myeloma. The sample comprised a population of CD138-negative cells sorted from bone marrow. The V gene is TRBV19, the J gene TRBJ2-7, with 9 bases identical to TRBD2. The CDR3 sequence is CASSDSGGVSYEQYF. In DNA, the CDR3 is TGTGCCAGTAGTGATAGCGGGGGCGTCTCCTACGAGCAGTACTTC. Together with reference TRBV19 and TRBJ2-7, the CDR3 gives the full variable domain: DGGITQSPKYLFRKEGQNVTLSCEQNLNHDAMYWYRQDPGQGLRLIYYSQIVNDFQKGDIAEGYSVSREKKESFPLTVTSAQKNPTAFYLCASSDSGGVSYEQYFGPGTRLTVT.